This T cell receptor (beta chain) appears in the sequencing data of a study of T-cell reconstitution after alpha-beta-depleted transplantation in children. General study points: One year post-transplant, T-cell counts and diversity were largely derived from T cells produced anew. Diversity of TCRbeta at day 60 was high in some patients, arising from surviving recipient T cells and thymic progenitors.

A TCRbeta library incorporating unique molecular identifiers was prepared. TCRdb called the PCR reads again in MiXCR, with one record for every CDR3 protein. The sample shows around 600,000 distinct CDR3 sequences, roughly 24% of them seen only once. On this clonotype: Its antigen is unidentified.

Germline V gene sequence: CDR1 MNHNS, CDR2 SASEGT. The V and J ends lost 6 bases and 8 bases respectively, with 14 bases between them. This CDR3 has 13 amino acids. The receptor's source is a boy in the first two years of life who had a stem cell transplant for acute myeloid leukemia, so the T cells may come from the graft donor. Here the sequenced sample was PBMCs, mostly from graft donor cells, taken 360 days after TCRalphabeta/CD19-depleted stem cell transplant. The chain recombines TRBV6-1 with TRBJ2-1, with TRBD1 as a possible D gene (6 bases). The CDR3 DNA sequence: TGTGCCAGCAGATCATCGGACAGCTATGAGCAGTTCTTC. Translating gives CASRSSDSYEQFF.